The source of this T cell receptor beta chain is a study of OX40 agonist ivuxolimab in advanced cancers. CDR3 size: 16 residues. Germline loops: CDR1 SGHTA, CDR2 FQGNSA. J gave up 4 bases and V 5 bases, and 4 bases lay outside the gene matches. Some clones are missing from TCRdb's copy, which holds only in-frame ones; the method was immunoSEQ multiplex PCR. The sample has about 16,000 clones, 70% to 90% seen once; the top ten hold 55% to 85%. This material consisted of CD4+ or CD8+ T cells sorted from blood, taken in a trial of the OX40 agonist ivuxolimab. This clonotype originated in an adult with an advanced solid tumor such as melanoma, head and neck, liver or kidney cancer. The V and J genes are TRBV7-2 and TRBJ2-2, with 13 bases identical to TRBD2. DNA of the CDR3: TGTGCCAGCAGCCCAACTAGCGGGAGGGGCACCGGGGAGCTGTTTTTT. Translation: CASSPTSGRGTGELFF.